These 31 T cell receptor beta chains came from one sample sequenced in a study of T cells after yellow fever vaccination. TCRdb reprocessed the 5' RACE reads with MiXCR, giving one entry per CDR3 protein. Here the sample spans 500,000 to 650,000 distinct CDR3 sequences, approximately 16% being singletons. Sequenced here: PBMCs, sampled about 5 days after the first yellow fever vaccination. These receptors were taken from a man aged 18 to 29 who received the YFV17D yellow fever vaccine.

The chain links TRBV10-3 to TRBJ2-5, with D maybe TRBD1 (6 bases). V was shortened by 6 bases and J by 3 bases, with 17 bases between the two germline ends. The CDR3 covers 15 residues. Germline assignment: CDR1 ENHRY and CDR2 SYGVKD. CDR3 region: CAISPVAKGEETQYF. The CDR3 nucleotides are TGTGCCATCAGCCCGGTGGCGAAGGGGGAAGAGACCCAGTACTTC.

This clonotype was counted between two and nine times. The chain joins TRBV6-2 or TRBV6-3 to TRBJ2-7; D uncertain. CDR3 length equals 14 residues. V gave up 6 bases and J gave up 2 bases, with 14 bases separating them. The germline gives CDR1 MNHEY, CDR2 SVGEGT. CDR3 sequence reads: CASSLSRLAYEQYV. As DNA, the CDR3 is TGTGCCAGCAGCCTTAGTAGGTTAGCCTACGAGCAGTACGTC.

This clonotype was counted only a few times. This chain links TRBV27 with TRBJ1-1; tentatively, D is TRBD1 (5 bases). The CDR3 length is 12 residues. Germline CDR1 and CDR2: MNHEY and SMNVEV (reference sequence). With 10 bases removed from V and 0 bases from J, the gap between germline ends came to 9 bases. CDR3 DNA sequence: TGTGCCATAAGGGGAGTGAACACTGAAGCTTTCTTT. This sequence encodes CAIRGVNTEAFF.

The chain is built from TRBV20-1 and TRBJ2-1; D tentatively reads TRBD1 or TRBD2 (5 bases each). Germline V gives CDR1 DFQATT, CDR2 SNEGSKA (reference sequence). This CDR3 comprises 13 residues. The ends were cut back, 6 bases at V and 0 bases at J, with 9 bases in the middle. Here the CDR3 DNA reads TGCAGTGCCACGAGGGGCTCCTACAATGAGCAGTTCTTC. Its protein is CSATRGSYNEQFF.

This rearrangement joins TRBV5-1 to TRBJ1-2; D unclear. The CDR3 has 13 residues. V lost 4 bases to trimming and J lost 4 bases, with 11 bases between them. The germline CDR1 and CDR2 sequences are SGHRS and YFSETQ. CDR3 nucleotides: TGCGCCAGCAGCCCCCCCGAAGGCTATGGCTACACCTTC. Amino acids: CASSPPEGYGYTF.

This clonotype appeared a few times. This rearrangement joins TRBV25-1 to TRBJ2-7; no reliable D call. The CDR3 contains 15 residues. Germline CDR1 and CDR2: MGHDK and SYGVNS. Trimming removed 0 bases at V and 0 bases at J, with 9 bases between. CDR3 DNA sequence: TGTGCCAGCAGTGAATACTCGGCTGTCTCCTACGAGCAGTACTTC. This sequence encodes CASSEYSAVSYEQYF.

V and J are TRBV28 and TRBJ2-2; 7 nucleotides agree with TRBD1. The CDR3 consists of 15 residues. Per the germline V gene, CDR1 is MDHEN and CDR2 is SYDVKM. J was trimmed by 5 bases and V by 6 bases; bases with no gene match: 9. The CDR3 bases are TGTGCCAGCAGATTTACAGGGGAAGGGACCGGGGAGCTGTTTTTT. Protein product: CASRFTGEGTGELFF.

This clonotype was recorded many times. The chain couples TRBV28 to TRBJ2-1; 7 nucleotides line up with TRBD1. Unmatched junction bases numbered 6, after V lost 4 bases and J lost 9 bases. Germline V gene lookup returns CDR1 MDHEN and CDR2 SYDVKM. The CDR3 is made up of 13 amino acids. In nucleotides, the CDR3 is TGTGCCAGCAGTTCCCCACAGGGGCGTGAGCAGTTCTTC. Protein product: CASSSPQGREQFF.

The J gene is TRBJ1-2, the V gene TRBV6-2 or TRBV6-3; D gene unclear. CDR1 MNHEY and CDR2 SVGEGT come from the germline V gene. V lost 2 bases to trimming and J lost 6 bases, with 19 bases between them. The CDR3 is 16 residues long. The CDR3 DNA sequence: TGTGCCAGCAGTTACGGGCCAGTAGCGCATATCGATGGCTACACCTTC. Its protein product is CASSYGPVAHIDGYTF.

This clonotype appeared many times. One junction end does not reproduce the germline sequence, and a read error may be involved. The chain uses TRBV5-1 and TRBJ2-2; a weak D match, TRBD1 (6 bases). Germline V lookup: CDR1 SGHRS, CDR2 YFSETQ. The CDR3 runs to 15 residues. Here the CDR3 reads CASSLTGPNTGELFF. For the CDR3, the DNA is TGTGCCAGCAGCTTGACAGGTCCCAACACCGGGGAGCTGTTTTTT.

This chain uses TRBV4-2 with TRBJ2-2; 9 nucleotides agree with TRBD2. With 2 bases clipped from V and 7 bases from J, the junction kept 14 bases outside the gene matches. CDR1 and CDR2 from the germline V gene are LGHNA and YNFKEQ. This CDR3 is built from 18 residues. This chain's CDR3 is CASSQQVGRGGGGGELFF. The CDR3 DNA is TGTGCCAGCAGCCAACAGGTCGGGCGCGGGGGGGGAGGCGGGGAGCTGTTTTTT.

This chain connects TRBV12-3 or TRBV12-4 to TRBJ1-5; 10 bases line up with TRBD1. With V trimmed by 2 bases and J by 5 bases, 12 bases remained unmatched. The CDR3 covers 18 residues. The CDR3 loop reads CASSLSRGGQGMDQPQHF. The CDR3 region has the DNA TGTGCCAGCAGTTTATCAAGGGGGGGACAGGGGATGGATCAGCCCCAGCATTTT.

This clonotype was seen only a few times. The chain joins TRBV2 to TRBJ1-3; D is unresolved. CDR3 size: 12 residues. In germline, CDR1 is SNHLY, CDR2 FYNNEI. V was trimmed by 11 bases and J by 4 bases, leaving 12 bases between them. The CDR3 DNA reads TGTGCCGTCCGGGTAAACGGAAACACCATATATTTT. Translated: CAVRVNGNTIYF.

This clonotype was observed a handful of times. The genes are TRBV6-1 and TRBJ2-1; D may be TRBD1 (5 bases). Looked up from germline, CDR1 is MNHNS and CDR2 is SASEGT. The CDR3 length is 14 residues. Trimming stripped 6 bases from V and 4 bases from J, with 13 bases between. The CDR3 spells CASSIGDSYNEQFF. DNA for the CDR3: TGTGCCAGCAGCATAGGGGATTCATACAATGAGCAGTTCTTC.

The rearrangement uses TRBV20-1 and TRBJ2-5; D may be TRBD1 or TRBD2 (5 bases each). Trimming removed 5 bases from V and 5 bases from J, with 18 bases in between. CDR1 and CDR2 (germline): DFQATT, SNEGSKA (reference sequence). CDR3 length: 14 residues. The CDR3 DNA reads as TGCAGTGCTCCGAGGGCCCCCAGGGTGGAGACCCAGTACTTC. This encodes CSAPRAPRVETQYF.

This clonotype was recorded many times. The chain recombines TRBV27 with TRBJ2-1, with 7 bases lining up with TRBD1. The CDR3 length is 12 residues. V lost 8 bases to trimming and J lost 2 bases; unmatched junction nucleotides: 0. Germline CDR1 is MNHEY and CDR2 is SMNVEV (reference sequence). The CDR3 spells CASGTAYNEQFF. CDR3 sequence (DNA): TGTGCCAGCGGGACAGCCTACAATGAGCAGTTCTTC.

This clonotype was found a few times. The V call is TRBV9, the J call TRBJ2-7; D unresolved. With 0 bases removed from V and 2 bases from J, the gap between germline ends came to 9 bases. This CDR3 has 14 residues. Germline CDR1 reads SGDLS; CDR2 reads YYNGEE. The CDR3 region is CASSVGGTPYEQYF. CDR3 coding DNA: TGTGCCAGCAGCGTAGGGGGTACCCCCTACGAGCAGTACTTC.

This clonotype showed up just a few times. V is TRBV6-4 and J is TRBJ2-1; 12 bases line up with TRBD1. The germline gives CDR1 MRHNA, CDR2 SNTAGT. V lost 5 bases and J lost 9; bases outside the gene matches: 5. This CDR3 has 14 residues. The CDR3 protein is CASSPGQGAGEQFF. Here the CDR3 DNA reads TGTGCCAGCAGTCCGGGACAGGGGGCGGGTGAGCAGTTCTTC.

This clonotype was recorded a few times. The chain is built from TRBV6-5 and TRBJ1-2; D is unclear. Germline loops: CDR1 MNHEY, CDR2 SVGAGI. This CDR3 has 14 residues. Trimming stripped 9 bases from V and 3 bases from J, with 17 bases between. The CDR3, as DNA: TGTGCCAGTAGTAACCGACGGGGTTACTATGGCTACACCTTC. Translation: CASSNRRGYYGYTF.

The gene calls are TRBV6-2 or TRBV6-3 and TRBJ1-1, with D perhaps matching TRBD1 (6 bases). V lost 7 bases to trimming and J lost 10 bases, with 16 bases between them. The CDR3 has 12 residues. Germline CDR1 and CDR2: MNHEY and SVGEGT. In DNA form, the CDR3 reads TGTGCCAGCACCCAAGGGGGGTACGTAGCTTTCTTT. Translation: CASTQGGYVAFF.

This chain connects TRBV5-1 to TRBJ1-4; D is unclear. Germline CDR1 SGHRS, CDR2 YFSETQ. CDR3 length equals 14 residues. V was cut by 1 base and J by 6 bases, with 10 bases left in between. The CDR3 coding sequence is TGCGCCAGCAGCTTGACGTCTGGGGATGAAAAACTGTTTTTT. Residues: CASSLTSGDEKLFF.

This rearrangement joins TRBV7-9 to TRBJ1-1; the D is unclear. Germline V gene sequence: CDR1 SEHNR, CDR2 FQNEAQ (reference sequence). Between the trimmed V and J ends, which lost 5 bases and 4 bases, there was a span of 8 bases. The CDR3 contains 12 residues. The CDR3 bases are TGTGCCAGCAGCGGAATAGGCACTGAAGCTTTCTTT. Amino acid sequence: CASSGIGTEAFF.

In regard to this clonotype: The junction departs from germline at one end; a sequencing error may be responsible. This sequence joins TRBV7-2 and TRBJ1-6; D is perhaps TRBD1 (6 bases). CDR1 and CDR2 (germline): SGHTA, FQGNSA. There are 16 residues in the CDR3. Here the CDR3 DNA reads TGTGCCAGCAGCTCCCGGGGAACAGGGTCGTATTCACCCCACCACTTT. Translating it yields CASSSRGTGSYSPHHF.

This rearrangement joins TRBV18 to TRBJ1-1; possibly TRBD1 for D (5 bases). The CDR3 contains 18 residues. V shed 2 bases and J shed 3 bases, with 22 bases lying between them. CDR1 is KGHSH and CDR2 is LQKENI in the germline V gene. The CDR3 here is CASSPVSPPRGVDTEAFF. DNA for the CDR3: TGTGCCAGCTCACCAGTCTCTCCCCCCCGGGGGGTAGACACTGAAGCTTTCTTT.

This clonotype was detected only a few times. The V call is TRBV7-9, the J call TRBJ1-5; possibly TRBD1 for D (5 bases). The germline V gene encodes CDR1 SEHNR and CDR2 FQNEAQ (reference sequence). Trimming took off 4 bases at V and 8 bases at J, with 9 bases between the two ends. CDR3 length: 12 amino acids. This CDR3 reads CASSSRGEPQHF. The CDR3, as DNA: TGTGCCAGCAGCTCCCGGGGGGAGCCCCAGCATTTT.

The chain joins TRBV7-6 to TRBJ2-1; TRBD2 matches 15 bases. From germline, CDR1 is SGHVS and CDR2 FNYEAQ. CDR3 length: 17 residues. The V segment lost 5 bases and the J segment 6 bases; nucleotides outside the gene matches: 8. This chain's CDR3 is CASSTWTSGGAGNEQFF. As DNA, the CDR3 is TGTGCCAGCAGCACCTGGACTAGCGGGGGGGCAGGCAATGAGCAGTTCTTC.

This clonotype was seen more than once but under ten times. The chain couples TRBV7-2 to TRBJ2-5; 8 bases fit TRBD1. The germline gives CDR1 SGHTA, CDR2 FQGNSA. The CDR3 runs 13 residues. Losses at the gene ends were 3 bases for V and 9 bases for J; bases not matched to a gene: 6. The CDR3 DNA follows: TGTGCCAGCAGCTTGGAAAACAGGGGGGCCCAGTACTTC. Its translation: CASSLENRGAQYF.

This chain links TRBV19 with TRBJ1-2; D ambiguous. Between the trimmed V and J ends, which lost 7 bases and 0 bases, there was a span of 12 bases. This CDR3 contains 14 residues. The V gene's germline CDR1 is LNHDA and CDR2 SQIVND (reference sequence). CDR3 nucleotide sequence: TGTGCCAGTACCCCCAAATGGACTAACTATGGCTACACCTTC. Its translation: CASTPKWTNYGYTF.

The chain has TRBV11-2 and TRBJ1-3, with D unresolved. V was trimmed by 4 bases and J by 2 bases, leaving 15 bases between them. The CDR3 totals 16 residues. From germline, CDR1 is SGHAT and CDR2 FQNNGV. For the CDR3, the DNA is TGTGCCAGCAGCTCCCTGGGCCGAGGGACTGGAAACACCATATATTTT. Translation gives CASSSLGRGTGNTIYF.

This clonotype was picked up a small number of times. At one end the junction does not follow the germline gene, possibly because of a read error. This sequence joins TRBV6-1 and TRBJ2-1; a weak D match, TRBD1 (6 bases). Germline CDR1 and CDR2: MNHNS and SASEGT. The CDR3 loop spans 13 amino acids. The CDR3 DNA sequence: TGTGCCAGCGGTGAACAGGGAGACAATGAGCAGTTCTTC. Amino acids: CASGEQGDNEQFF.

In nucleotides, the CDR3 is TGTGCCAGCAGTGAGCGGAACGACTATGGCTACACCTTC. Translated, it gives CASSERNDYGYTF. The chain combines TRBV6-1 with TRBJ1-2; no reliable D call. Between the trimmed V and J ends, which lost 3 bases and 3 bases, there was a span of 8 bases. The germline V gene encodes CDR1 MNHNS and CDR2 SASEGT. This CDR3 is 13 amino acids long.